Below, one TCR beta chain is given with its context. Its specificity is unknown. Primers: 60 Vbeta forward and 13 Jbeta reverse. Clones were read by immunoSEQ multiplex PCR, and TCRdb kept only the in-frame ones, dropping some. The data contain 150,000 to 200,000 clones, over 75% of them singletons. This entry comes from a study of cytomegalovirus exposure and HLA in healthy donors. Germline V lookup: CDR1 SGHTA, CDR2 FQGNSA. This CDR3 is 15 amino acids long. V was cut by 5 bases and J by 1 base, with 14 bases left in between. Study-wide findings and caveats: Previous analysis showed most TCR beta V segments were productive about 90% or about 30% of the time. As confirmed in vitro, a few CMV-associated chains were specific for CMV antigens.

The chain combines TRBV7-2 with TRBJ1-2; D possibly corresponds to TRBD1 (6 bases). This receptor was identified in a human donor in good health. The specimen was PBMCs. The CDR3 DNA reads TGTGCCAGCAGCCCCAGGACAGCGCTTAACTATGGCTACACCTTC. Residues: CASSPRTALNYGYTF. The full variable domain, in which reference TRBV7-2 and TRBJ1-2 provide the parts outside the CDR3, is GAGVSQSPSNKVTEKGKDVELRCDPISGHTALYWYRQSLGQGLEFLIYFQGNSAPDKSGLPSDRFSAERTGGSVSTLTIQRTQQEDSAVYLCASSPRTALNYGYTFGSGTRLTVV.